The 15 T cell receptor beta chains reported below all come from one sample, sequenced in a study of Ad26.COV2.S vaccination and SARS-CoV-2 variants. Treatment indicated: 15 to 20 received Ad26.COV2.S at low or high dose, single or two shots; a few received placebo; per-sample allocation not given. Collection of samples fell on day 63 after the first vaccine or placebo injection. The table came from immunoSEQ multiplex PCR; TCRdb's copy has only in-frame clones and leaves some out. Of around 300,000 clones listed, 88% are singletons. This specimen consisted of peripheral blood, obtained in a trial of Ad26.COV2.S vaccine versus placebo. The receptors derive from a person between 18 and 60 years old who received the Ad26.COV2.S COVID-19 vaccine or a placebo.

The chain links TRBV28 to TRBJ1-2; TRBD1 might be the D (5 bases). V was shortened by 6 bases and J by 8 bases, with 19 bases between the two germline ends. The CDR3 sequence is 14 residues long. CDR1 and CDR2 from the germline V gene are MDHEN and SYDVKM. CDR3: CASSSRGASGGYTF. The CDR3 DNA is TGTGCCAGCAGCTCCCGTGGGGCTTCTGGCGGCTACACCTTC.

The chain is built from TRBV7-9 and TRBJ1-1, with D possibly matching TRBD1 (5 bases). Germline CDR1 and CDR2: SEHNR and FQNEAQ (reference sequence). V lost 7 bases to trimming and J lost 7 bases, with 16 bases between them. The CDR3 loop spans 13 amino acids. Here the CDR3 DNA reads TGTGCCAGCACCAGACTGGGGGAGAATGAAGCTTTCTTT. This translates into CASTRLGENEAFF.

In DNA, the CDR3 is TGCGCCAGCAGCCAATCCCTCGTTGGGGCCAACGTCCTGACTTTC. Protein sequence: CASSQSLVGANVLTF. The V and J genes are TRBV4-3 and TRBJ2-6; no clear D. The length of the CDR3 is 15 residues. Germline V gene data show CDR1 as LGHNA and CDR2 as YSLEER. The V end was cut by 2 bases, the J end by 3 bases, with 8 bases between.

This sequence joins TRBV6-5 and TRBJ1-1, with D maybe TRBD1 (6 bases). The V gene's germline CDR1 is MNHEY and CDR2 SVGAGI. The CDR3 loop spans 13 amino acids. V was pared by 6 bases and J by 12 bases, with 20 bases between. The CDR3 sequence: CASRPAIDRPSFF. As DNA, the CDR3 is TGTGCCAGCAGACCCGCCATTGACAGGCCATCTTTCTTT.

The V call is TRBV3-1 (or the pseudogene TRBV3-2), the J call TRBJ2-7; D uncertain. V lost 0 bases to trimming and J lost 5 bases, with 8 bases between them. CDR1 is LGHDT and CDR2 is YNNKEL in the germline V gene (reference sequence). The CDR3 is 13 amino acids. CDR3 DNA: TGTGCCAGCAGCCAAGACCCGTACCACGAGCAGTACTTC. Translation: CASSQDPYHEQYF.

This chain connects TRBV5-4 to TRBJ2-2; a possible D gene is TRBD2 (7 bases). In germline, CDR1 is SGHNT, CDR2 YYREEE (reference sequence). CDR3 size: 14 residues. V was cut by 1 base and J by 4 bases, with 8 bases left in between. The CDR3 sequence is CASSLRGGTGELFF. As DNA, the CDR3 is TGTGCCAGCAGCTTGAGGGGGGGCACCGGGGAGCTGTTTTTT.

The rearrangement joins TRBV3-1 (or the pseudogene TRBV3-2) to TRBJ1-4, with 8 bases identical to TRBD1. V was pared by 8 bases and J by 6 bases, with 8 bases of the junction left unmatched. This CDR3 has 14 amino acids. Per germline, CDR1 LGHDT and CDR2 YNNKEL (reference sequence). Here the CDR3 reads CASGITGGYEKLFF. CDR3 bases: TGTGCCAGCGGAATAACAGGGGGATATGAAAAACTGTTTTTT.

CDR3 bases: TGTGCCAGCAGTTTATGGGGGGAGGACAATGAGCAGTTCTTC. Translating it yields CASSLWGEDNEQFF. The chain has TRBV27 and TRBJ2-1, with D tentatively TRBD2 (6 bases). CDR1 is MNHEY, CDR2 SMNVEV, per germline (reference sequence). Trimming took 1 base from V and 5 from J, leaving 9 bases between them. The CDR3 spans 14 residues.

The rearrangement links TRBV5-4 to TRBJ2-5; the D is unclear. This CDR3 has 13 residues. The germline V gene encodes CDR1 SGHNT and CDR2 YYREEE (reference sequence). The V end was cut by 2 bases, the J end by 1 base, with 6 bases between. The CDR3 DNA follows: TGTGCCAGCAGCTTCCAGGTCCAAGAGACCCAGTACTTC. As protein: CASSFQVQETQYF.

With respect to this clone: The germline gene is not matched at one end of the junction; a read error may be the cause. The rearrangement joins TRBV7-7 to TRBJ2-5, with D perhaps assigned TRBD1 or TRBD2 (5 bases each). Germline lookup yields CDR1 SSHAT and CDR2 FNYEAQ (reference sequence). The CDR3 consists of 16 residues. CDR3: CASSAGTGTGAETQYF. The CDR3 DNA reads TGTGCTAGCAGCGCCGGGACCGGGACCGGGGCAGAGACCCAGTACTTC.

The CDR3 bases are TGTGCCAGCAGTTACTCAGAAACAGGGTACACTGAAGCTTTCTTT. Its protein is CASSYSETGYTEAFF. V usage is TRBV6-6 and J usage is TRBJ1-1; D is perhaps TRBD1 (6 bases). Trimming stripped 0 bases from V and 3 bases from J, with 11 bases between. CDR1 is MNHNY and CDR2 is SVGAGI in the germline V gene (reference sequence). The CDR3 has 15 residues.

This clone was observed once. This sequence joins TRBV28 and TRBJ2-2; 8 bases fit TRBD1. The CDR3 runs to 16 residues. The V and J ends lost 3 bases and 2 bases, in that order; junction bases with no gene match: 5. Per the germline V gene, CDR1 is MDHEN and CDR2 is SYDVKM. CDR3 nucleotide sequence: TGTGCCAGCAGTTTTGCCGGGACAGGCAACACCGGGGAGCTGTTTTTT. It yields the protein CASSFAGTGNTGELFF. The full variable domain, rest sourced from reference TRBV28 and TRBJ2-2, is DVKVTQSSRYLVKRTGEKVFLECVQDMDHENMFWYRQDPGLGLRLIYFSYDVKMKEKGDIPEGYSVSREKKERFSLILESASTNQTSMYLCASSFAGTGNTGELFFGEGSRLTVL.

The CDR3 loop reads CASSQDTTATYEQYF. Here the CDR3 DNA reads TGCGCCAGCAGCCAAGATACGACAGCCACCTACGAGCAGTACTTC. The V gene is TRBV4-1, the J gene TRBJ2-7, with D tentatively TRBD1 (5 bases). The CDR3 loop spans 15 amino acids. V lost 0 bases to trimming and J lost 2 bases, with 11 bases between them. CDR1 and CDR2 from the germline V gene are MGHRA and YSYEKL.

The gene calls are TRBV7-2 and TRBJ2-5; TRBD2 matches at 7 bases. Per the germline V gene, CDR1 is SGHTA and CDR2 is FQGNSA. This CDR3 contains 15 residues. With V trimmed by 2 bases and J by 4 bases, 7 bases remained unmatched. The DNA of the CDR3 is TGTGCCAGCAGCTTATTCACGGGGGGTATAGAGACCCAGTACTTC. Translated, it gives CASSLFTGGIETQYF.

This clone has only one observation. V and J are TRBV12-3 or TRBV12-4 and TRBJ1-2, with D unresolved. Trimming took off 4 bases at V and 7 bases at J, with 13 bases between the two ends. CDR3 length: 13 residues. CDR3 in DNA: TGTGCCAGCAGTTCAGTAACTGGCTCTGGCTACACCTTC. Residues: CASSSVTGSGYTF.